This TCR beta chain was sequenced during a study of Ad26.COV2.S vaccination and SARS-CoV-2 variants. Study context: By the intramuscular route, Ad26.COV2.S was given once, or twice 56 days apart.

Treatment of the sample: some 20 received Ad26.COV2.S at low or high dose, single or two shots; roughly five received placebo; per-sample allocation not given. Material that was analyzed had been drawn on day 63 after the first vaccine or placebo injection. Deletions cut 8 bases from V and 4 bases from J, with 15 bases between. Germline CDR1 reads MNHEY; CDR2 reads SVGAGI. The CDR3 is 14 residues long. Libraries were prepared by immunoSEQ multiplex PCR; TCRdb keeps only in-frame clonotypes and omits some of them. Found here are about 400,000 clones, about 88% of them singletons; the top ten hold approximately 1.9%.

The source was peripheral blood, collected in a trial of Ad26.COV2.S vaccine versus placebo. The receptor comes from a person aged 18-60 years who received the Ad26.COV2.S COVID-19 vaccine or a placebo. This rearrangement joins TRBV6-5 to TRBJ1-5; D ambiguous. The CDR3 loop is CASRSLGQNQPQHF. The CDR3 nucleotides read TGTGCCAGCCGCTCCCTGGGTCAGAATCAGCCCCAGCATTTT.